A single sample gave rise to the 18 T cell receptor beta chains below, sequenced in a study of blood T cell repertoires in COVID-19 (dated by TCRdb to 2019 to 2021). Library preparation employed the immunoSEQ multiplex PCR assay. Here the immuneACCESS table is served through TCRdb, limited to in-frame sequences with V and J called. Missing clones are a known gap in these copies; in checked studies unresolved V genes cover under half, and the rest lacks a known reason. The sample profile shows 40,000 to 55,000 clones; roughly 80% of them were found once. Around an eighth of the sample rests with the top ten. Material for sequencing was peripheral blood. These receptors originate from a human donor in a cohort sampled during active COVID-19.

The chain recombines TRBV7-2 with TRBJ1-1; D call uncertain. CDR3 length equals 13 residues. V was cut by 4 bases and J by 0 bases, with 6 bases left in between. Germline V lookup: CDR1 SGHTA, CDR2 FQGNSA. The CDR3 DNA sequence: TGTGCCAGCAGCTCTTACATGAACACTGAAGCTTTCTTT. Amino acids: CASSSYMNTEAFF.

A few counts support this clone. The rearrangement links TRBV4-1 to TRBJ2-7; TRBD2 agrees at 9 bases. This CDR3 is built from 16 residues. J lost 2 bases, V lost 4 bases, and 9 bases had no gene match. The germline V gene has CDR1 MGHRA and CDR2 YSYEKL. The DNA for the CDR3 is TGCGCCAGCAGCCGTTCCCCAGCGGGAGGAACCTACGAGCAGTACTTC. It specifies CASSRSPAGGTYEQYF.

This chain joins TRBV19 and TRBJ2-3, with 9 positions matching TRBD2. CDR1 LNHDA and CDR2 SQIVND come from the germline V gene (reference sequence). The CDR3 is made up of 15 amino acids. J gave up 3 bases and V 4 bases, and 5 bases lay outside the gene matches. CDR3 loop: CASSTGLAETDTQYF. In nucleotides, the CDR3 is TGTGCCAGTAGTACGGGACTAGCCGAGACAGATACGCAGTATTTT.

The CDR3 sequence: CASSLALDRERTGGELFF. The CDR3 nucleotides read TGCGCCAGCAGCTTGGCCCTGGACAGGGAGCGGACTGGCGGGGAGCTGTTTTTT. J is TRBJ2-2 and V is TRBV5-1; 8 bases are shared with TRBD1. V dropped 0 bases and J dropped 7; count of bases not matched to a gene: 14. The CDR3 is 18 amino acids. Germline assignment: CDR1 SGHRS and CDR2 YFSETQ.

This clone has a single count. The CDR3 region is CASSARYEGNSIEQYF. For the CDR3, the DNA is TGTGCCAGCAGCGCGCGGTATGAGGGAAATTCGATCGAGCAGTACTTC. This chain joins TRBV11-3 and TRBJ2-7; a weak D match, TRBD2 (5 bases). There are 16 residues in the CDR3. Germline V gene data show CDR1 as SGHNT and CDR2 as YENEEA. Trimming cost V 5 bases and J 6 bases, with 23 bases left between them.

The chain has TRBV6-5 and TRBJ2-2; D is unclear. V was trimmed by 10 bases and J by 5 bases, leaving 8 bases between them. The CDR3 runs 11 residues. In germline, CDR1 is MNHEY, CDR2 SVGAGI. This chain's CDR3 is CATGWTGELFF. The CDR3 DNA reads TGTGCCACCGGTTGGACCGGGGAGCTGTTTTTT.

This clone appeared a few times. The chain recombines TRBV30 with TRBJ1-5; TRBD1 agrees at 8 bases. CDR1 is GTSNPN and CDR2 is SVGIG in the germline V gene (reference sequence). CDR3 size: 13 residues. The V segment lost 5 bases and the J segment 8 bases; nucleotides outside the gene matches: 8. CDR3 in amino acids: CAWSTGGGEPQHF. In DNA form, the CDR3 reads TGTGCCTGGTCTACAGGGGGAGGGGAGCCCCAGCATTTT. The entire variable domain, with the rest obtained from reference TRBV30 and TRBJ1-5, is as follows: SQTIHQWPATLVQPVGSPLSLECTVEGTSNPNLYWYRQAAGRGLQLLFYSVGIGQISSEVPQNLSASRPQDRQFILSSKKLLLSDSGFYLCAWSTGGGEPQHFGDGTRLSIL.

This clone was recorded once. J is TRBJ2-2 and V is TRBV6-2 or TRBV6-3, with 9 bases aligning to TRBD2. Germline CDR1 MNHEY, CDR2 SVGEGT. There are 15 residues in the CDR3. Losses at the gene ends were 2 bases for V and 7 bases for J; bases not matched to a gene: 5. CDR3 nucleotide sequence: TGTGCCAGCAGTTACCTCCGGACTAGCGACGGGGAGCTGTTTTTT. It codes for CASSYLRTSDGELFF.

The V and J genes are TRBV7-6 and TRBJ2-1; 12 nucleotides line up with TRBD2. Trimming took 3 bases from V and 0 from J; bases not matched to a gene: 15. The CDR3 has 21 residues. Per the germline V gene, CDR1 is SGHVS and CDR2 is FNYEAQ. The CDR3 reads CASSLAGGLAGEGSSYNEQFF. The CDR3 DNA is TGTGCCAGCAGCTTGGCCGGGGGACTAGCGGGTGAGGGTAGCTCCTACAATGAGCAGTTCTTC.

The V call is TRBV18, the J call TRBJ2-7, with 10 nucleotides matching TRBD1. V lost 2 bases, J lost 2 bases, and 3 bases stayed unmatched. The CDR3 runs 15 residues. The germline gives CDR1 KGHSH, CDR2 LQKENI. The CDR3 sequence is CASSPTGTGAYEQYF. The CDR3 bases are TGTGCCAGCTCACCAACCGGGACAGGGGCCTACGAGCAGTACTTC.

The rearrangement uses TRBV28 and TRBJ2-7, with 9 bases fitting TRBD1. Trimming cost V 6 bases and J 7 bases; bases outside gene matches: 13. Looked up from germline, CDR1 is MDHEN and CDR2 is SYDVKM. The CDR3 is made up of 15 amino acids. CDR3 amino acids: CASSLLDRGTREQYF. In DNA form, the CDR3 reads TGTGCCAGCAGCCTCCTCGACAGGGGGACGAGGGAGCAGTACTTC.

The chain uses TRBV7-9 and TRBJ1-4; perhaps TRBD1 as D (5 bases). The V end was cut by 5 bases, the J end by 3 bases, with 13 bases between. Germline CDR1 reads SEHNR; CDR2 reads FQNEAQ (reference sequence). The CDR3 covers 15 residues. For the CDR3, the DNA is TGTGCCAGCAGCGAACACAGGATGCCTAATGAAAAACTGTTTTTT. Protein: CASSEHRMPNEKLFF.

In this sample, this clone turned up a few times. This chain connects TRBV30 to TRBJ1-3, with D tentatively TRBD1 (5 bases). V dropped 8 bases and J dropped 0 bases, with 11 bases sitting between them. The CDR3 covers 13 residues. The V gene's germline CDR1 is GTSNPN and CDR2 SVGIG (reference sequence). The CDR3 DNA reads TGTGCCCGGGACGGGAGCTCTGGAAACACCATATATTTT. Protein product: CARDGSSGNTIYF.

The gene calls are TRBV9 and TRBJ2-7; D is unclear. Looked up from germline, CDR1 is SGDLS and CDR2 is YYNGEE. The CDR3 has 16 residues. With 0 bases removed from V and 7 bases from J, the gap between germline ends came to 20 bases. The CDR3 DNA is TGTGCCAGCAGCGTAGGCCCCTTCGGTTGGAGAAATGAGCAGTACTTC. Amino acid sequence: CASSVGPFGWRNEQYF.

The table lists this clone with many counts. The chain carries TRBV28 and TRBJ2-3; 12 bases are shared with TRBD2. Trimming cost V 4 bases and J 2 bases; bases outside gene matches: 10. The germline gives CDR1 MDHEN, CDR2 SYDVKM. CDR3 length: 18 amino acids. In DNA, the CDR3 is TGTGCCAGCAGTTCAAAAACCGGACTAGCGGGGTCCACAGATACGCAGTATTTT. Amino acid sequence: CASSSKTGLAGSTDTQYF.

The chain joins TRBV11-2 to TRBJ2-3, with 12 bases matching TRBD2. Germline V gene sequence: CDR1 SGHAT, CDR2 FQNNGV. Trimming took 3 bases from V and 6 from J; bases not matched to a gene: 4. This CDR3 region has 15 residues. CDR3 region: CASSLASGRVDTQYF. The CDR3 DNA sequence: TGTGCCAGCAGCTTGGCTAGCGGGAGGGTCGATACGCAGTATTTT.

This chain connects TRBV23-1 to TRBJ2-5; D possibly corresponds to TRBD1 (6 bases). Being an ORF, TRBV23-1 has a function that is uncertain. This CDR3 comprises 14 residues. The V gene lost 2 bases and the J gene lost 1 base, with 8 bases spanning the gap. CDR3 region: CASSQGQPQETQYF. The CDR3 coding sequence is TGCGCCAGCAGTCAAGGACAGCCCCAAGAGACCCAGTACTTC.

This chain uses TRBV7-9 with TRBJ1-4; 9 nucleotides match TRBD1. The CDR3 spans 15 residues. From germline, CDR1 is SEHNR and CDR2 FQNEAQ (reference sequence). The trim removed 3 bases at V and 2 bases at J, leaving 1 base unmatched. This CDR3 reads CASSLTGGTNEKLFF. The CDR3 region has the DNA TGTGCCAGCAGCTTGACAGGGGGGACTAATGAAAAACTGTTTTTT.